This T cell receptor beta chain was identified in a study of T cells in Graves' hyperthyroidism and ophthalmopathy. The V end was cut by 5 bases, the J end by 4 bases, with 15 bases between. Looked up from germline, CDR1 is SGHTA and CDR2 is FQGNSA. CDR3 length: 15 amino acids. Using RNA transcripts as the source, TCR beta CDR3 regions were amplified. HTBI primers drove first-round RT-PCR of the TCR CDR3. TCRdb analysed the multiplex PCR reads with MiXCR anew, one entry per CDR3 protein. The sample has about 400,000 distinct CDR3 sequences, 15% to 18% seen once. This clonotype was picked up many times.

The chain combines TRBV7-2 with TRBJ2-1; D possibly uses TRBD1 or TRBD2 (5 bases each). The sequence derives from a woman younger than 30 with Graves' hyperthyroidism that later progressed to Graves' ophthalmopathy. The sequenced material came from blood. The CDR3 DNA follows: TGTGCCAGCAGCCAGTGGGGGTCTGAGTACAATGAGCAGTTCTTC. Encoded protein: CASSQWGSEYNEQFF.